The 32 T cell receptor beta chains reported below all come from one sample, sequenced in a study of cytomegalovirus exposure and HLA in healthy donors. Primers included in the PCR were 60 Vbeta and 13 Jbeta primers. Produced via immunoSEQ multiplex PCR; TCRdb's table is partial and in-frame only. This table has around 140,000 clones, about 80% appearing once. Sample: PBMCs. The receptors shown here come from a woman in her thirties or forties in good health and CMV-seropositive.

The chain links TRBV5-4 to TRBJ2-7; D is uncertain. V shed 2 bases and J shed 1 base, with 10 bases lying between them. CDR1 and CDR2 from the germline V gene are SGHNT and YYREEE (reference sequence). The CDR3 is made up of 14 amino acids. The CDR3 sequence is CASSFQSASYEQYF. CDR3 DNA: TGTGCCAGCAGCTTCCAGTCAGCGTCCTACGAGCAGTACTTC.

This chain joins TRBV7-8 and TRBJ2-1, with 10 bases fitting TRBD2. Losses at the gene ends were 5 bases for V and 3 bases for J; bases not matched to a gene: 7. CDR3 size: 16 residues. The germline V gene encodes CDR1 SGHVS and CDR2 FQNEAQ. As DNA, the CDR3 is TGTGCCAGCAGCGCCGAGGGACTAGCGAACTACAATGAGCAGTTCTTC. It is translated as CASSAEGLANYNEQFF.

This clone showed up just a few times. The J gene is TRBJ2-7, the V gene TRBV27, with D uncertain. Trimming cost V 4 bases and J 3 bases, with 4 bases left between them. The CDR3 is 11 amino acids. Germline lookup yields CDR1 MNHEY and CDR2 SMNVEV (reference sequence). The CDR3 protein is CASSSHYEQYF. As DNA, the CDR3 is TGTGCCAGCAGTTCCCACTACGAGCAGTACTTC.

On this clone: Other nucleotide sequences in the sample specify the same CDR3. The gene calls are TRBV29-1 and TRBJ1-2, with D uncertain. The CDR3 spans 12 residues. V lost 4 bases and J 0 bases, leaving 6 bases between the germline ends. The germline V gene has CDR1 SQVTM and CDR2 ANQGSEA. CDR3 residues: CSVAVANYGYTF. For the CDR3, the DNA is TGCAGCGTTGCGGTGGCTAACTATGGCTACACCTTC.

This clone came up a few times. The rearrangement joins TRBV4-2 to TRBJ2-7; tentatively, D is TRBD1 (6 bases). Germline CDR1 and CDR2: LGHNA and YNFKEQ. Trimming stripped 3 bases from V and 0 bases from J, with 12 bases between. The CDR3 totals 15 residues. The CDR3 DNA follows: TGTGCCAGCAGCCAGGGGGACACCGTCTCCTACGAGCAGTACTTC. Translated: CASSQGDTVSYEQYF.

The J gene is TRBJ2-7, the V gene TRBV7-9; D is uncertain. The CDR3 is 11 amino acids. CDR1 and CDR2 from the germline V gene are SEHNR and FQNEAQ (reference sequence). V lost 4 bases and J 6 bases, leaving 7 bases between the germline ends. The CDR3 coding sequence is TGTGCCAGCAGCTCGTACATCGAGCAGTACTTC. This encodes CASSSYIEQYF.

The sample holds a few counts of this clone. This CDR3 is CASSETGLAGEYEQYF. Here the CDR3 DNA reads TGTGCCAGCAGCGAGACCGGACTAGCGGGAGAATACGAGCAGTACTTC. The chain recombines TRBV9 with TRBJ2-7, with 13 positions matching TRBD2. Germline V gives CDR1 SGDLS, CDR2 YYNGEE. V was clipped by 3 bases and J by 4 bases; unmatched bases: 7. This CDR3 region has 16 residues. The whole variable domain, remainder taken from reference TRBV9 and TRBJ2-7, is DSGVTQTPKHLITATGQRVTLRCSPRSGDLSVYWYQQSLDQGLQFLIQYYNGEERAKGNILERFSAQQFPDLHSELNLSSLELGDSALYFCASSETGLAGEYEQYFGPGTRLTVT.

The chain employs TRBV28 and TRBJ2-7, with TRBD2 matching over 8 bases. Losses at the gene ends were 5 bases for V and 0 bases for J; bases not matched to a gene: 3. Germline CDR1 reads MDHEN; CDR2 reads SYDVKM. The CDR3 runs to 14 residues. In DNA, the CDR3 is TGTGCCAGCAGTATTAGCGGGGTCTCCTACGAGCAGTACTTC. This translates into CASSISGVSYEQYF.

The chain combines TRBV5-1 with TRBJ2-7; no firm D call. Looked up from germline, CDR1 is SGHRS and CDR2 is YFSETQ. The CDR3 totals 15 residues. The V end was cut by 2 bases, the J end by 0 bases, with 12 bases between. CDR3 region: CASSFSPGSSYEQYF. In nucleotides, the CDR3 is TGCGCCAGCAGCTTTTCTCCCGGTAGCTCCTACGAGCAGTACTTC.

The CDR3 coding sequence is TGTGCCAGCTCAGGGGGGGGAGTTGGACAGCCCCAGCATTTT. Translation gives CASSGGGVGQPQHF. The chain carries TRBV18 and TRBJ1-5, with D possibly TRBD1 on 5 matching bases. The germline V gene encodes CDR1 KGHSH and CDR2 LQKENI. Trimming removed 5 bases at V and 7 bases at J, with 15 bases between. The CDR3 has 14 amino acids.

This clone was recorded at least ten times. The chain combines TRBV19 with TRBJ2-2; D may be TRBD2 (6 bases). Germline CDR1 and CDR2: LNHDA and SQIVND (reference sequence). The CDR3 runs to 14 residues. Trimming removed 3 bases from V and 6 bases from J, with 11 bases in between. The CDR3 nucleotides read TGTGCCAGTAGTATCACAGGAGGGCCCGGGGAGCTGTTTTTT. Amino acids: CASSITGGPGELFF.

This clone has a handful of counts. The rearrangement uses TRBV9 and TRBJ2-2, with D tentatively TRBD2 (6 bases). The V and J ends lost 4 bases and 5 bases respectively, with 15 bases between them. Germline CDR1 SGDLS, CDR2 YYNGEE. The CDR3 spans 15 residues. As DNA, the CDR3 is TGTGCCAGCAGCTTATCCGGGACTCCGACCGGGGAGCTGTTTTTT. As protein: CASSLSGTPTGELFF.

V usage is TRBV19 and J usage is TRBJ1-5; the D is unclear. The CDR3 extends over 14 amino acids. Trimming pared 7 bases from V and 7 bases from J, leaving 17 bases between. The V gene's germline CDR1 is LNHDA and CDR2 SQIVND (reference sequence). The CDR3 DNA reads as TGTGCCAGTAAGAGGGCGCAGGTATGGCAGCCCCAGCATTTT. Its translation is CASKRAQVWQPQHF.

The rearrangement joins TRBV18 to TRBJ1-3; D ambiguous. The V and J ends lost 3 bases and 2 bases respectively, with 5 bases between them. The CDR3 sequence is 13 residues long. Germline V CDR1 and CDR2: KGHSH, LQKENI. The CDR3, as DNA: TGTGCCAGCTCACCCGAGGCTGGAAACACCATATATTTT. Its translation: CASSPEAGNTIYF.

This clone was seen just once. The J gene is TRBJ2-7, the V gene TRBV21-1; TRBD2 is the table's D call and was not checked against the DNA. TRBV21-1 is a pseudogene locus. The CDR3 has 17 residues. The CDR3 loop is CASSKDGRREGPYEQYF. The DNA of the CDR3 is TGTGCCAGCAGCAAAGACGGAAGGCGGGAGGGCCCCTACGAGCAGTACTTC.

V gene TRBV9 combines with J gene TRBJ2-3; 10 bases are shared with TRBD2. CDR1 is SGDLS and CDR2 is YYNGEE in the germline V gene. The CDR3 is 16 amino acids. V lost 3 bases and J lost 6; bases outside the gene matches: 10. In nucleotides, the CDR3 is TGTGCCAGCAGCGAAGGGACTAGCGTATGGAAGGATACGCAGTATTTT. Its protein product is CASSEGTSVWKDTQYF.

J is TRBJ1-1 and V is TRBV10-3, with 8 bases fitting TRBD1. The J segment lost 10 bases and the V segment lost 6 bases, leaving 13 bases of the junction unmatched. The V gene's germline CDR1 is ENHRY and CDR2 SYGVKD. The length of the CDR3 is 14 residues. The CDR3 DNA reads as TGTGCCATCAGCGGACAGGGATTAGGTGGGGTAGCTTTCTTT. This codes for CAISGQGLGGVAFF.

The chain employs TRBV27 and TRBJ1-4; 7 bases fit TRBD1. Germline assignment: CDR1 MNHEY and CDR2 SMNVEV (reference sequence). The CDR3 runs to 16 residues. V was clipped by 5 bases and J by 5 bases; unmatched bases: 11. The CDR3 DNA is TGTGCCAGCAGTCCTAAGACCGGGACAGACAATGAAAAACTGTTTTTT. Translated, it gives CASSPKTGTDNEKLFF.

The chain links TRBV5-4 to TRBJ2-5; TRBD2 matches at 14 bases. The ends lost 4 bases at V and 5 bases at J; junction bases unmatched: 4. Germline CDR1 is SGHNT and CDR2 is YYREEE (reference sequence). The CDR3 is 15 residues long. The CDR3 here is CASSTRTSGRETQYF. As DNA, the CDR3 is TGTGCCAGCAGCACCCGGACTAGCGGGAGGGAGACCCAGTACTTC. Filled out from reference TRBV5-4 and TRBJ2-5, the complete variable domain reads ETGVTQSPTHLIKTRGQQVTLRCSSQSGHNTVSWYQQALGQGPQFIFQYYREEENGRGNFPPRFSGLQFPNYSSELNVNALELDDSALYLCASSTRTSGRETQYFGPGTRLLVL.

This clone was detected once. The CDR3, as DNA: TGTGCCTGGGGCCAGGGCCAAGAGACCCAGTACTTC. Protein sequence: CAWGQGQETQYF. The chain combines TRBV30 with TRBJ2-5; D is perhaps TRBD1 (5 bases). Trimming pared 5 bases from V and 1 base from J, leaving 8 bases between. Germline CDR1 GTSNPN, CDR2 SVGIG (reference sequence). The CDR3 covers 12 residues.

J is TRBJ2-1 and V is TRBV5-1; TRBD2 matches at 8 bases. The germline gives CDR1 SGHRS, CDR2 YFSETQ. The CDR3 is 12 amino acids. With 10 bases clipped from V and 2 bases from J, the junction kept 2 bases outside the gene matches. CDR3 loop: CACGGTYNEQFF. The CDR3, as DNA: TGCGCCTGCGGGGGGACCTACAATGAGCAGTTCTTC.

This rearrangement joins TRBV7-2 to TRBJ2-5; D is undetermined. In germline, CDR1 is SGHTA, CDR2 FQGNSA. CDR3 length: 15 amino acids. Trimming left V 2 bases short and J 0 bases short, with 10 bases between. CDR3 loop: CASSLSVGYQETQYF. CDR3 bases: TGTGCCAGCAGCTTATCGGTCGGGTACCAAGAGACCCAGTACTTC.

The rearrangement links TRBV5-5 to TRBJ2-5, with D tentatively TRBD2 (5 bases). V lost 0 bases to trimming and J lost 5 bases, with 11 bases between them. CDR3 size: 14 residues. The germline V gene encodes CDR1 SGHKS and CDR2 YYEKEE (reference sequence). In nucleotides, the CDR3 is TGTGCCAGCAGCTTGGACGGGGTGGCTGAGACCCAGTACTTC. As protein: CASSLDGVAETQYF.

CDR3 loop: CASSLSPVMNTEAFF. The CDR3 coding sequence is TGTGCCAGCAGTTTATCGCCAGTGATGAACACTGAAGCTTTCTTT. The gene calls are TRBV27 and TRBJ1-1; D is uncertain. The CDR3 is 15 amino acids. V gave up 0 bases and J gave up 0 bases, with 8 bases separating them. From germline, CDR1 is MNHEY and CDR2 SMNVEV (reference sequence).

This CDR3 is CASRRVGTDTQYF. CDR3 bases: TGTGCCAGCCGGAGGGTGGGGACAGATACGCAGTATTTT. The V gene is TRBV6-1, the J gene TRBJ2-3, with a weak D call TRBD2 (6 bases). This CDR3 region has 13 residues. V was pared by 8 bases and J by 3 bases, with 12 bases between. Germline V gene sequence: CDR1 MNHNS, CDR2 SASEGT.

The chain links TRBV11-3 to TRBJ2-2; D remains ambiguous. The CDR3 has 15 residues. Germline V gives CDR1 SGHNT, CDR2 YENEEA. The V and J ends lost 2 bases and 0 bases respectively, with 7 bases between them. CDR3 sequence: CASSLPHTNTGELFF. The DNA of the CDR3 is TGTGCCAGCAGCTTACCCCACACGAACACCGGGGAGCTGTTTTTT.

The gene calls are TRBV4-2 and TRBJ2-3, with 10 bases identical to TRBD2. The CDR3 contains 17 residues. Trimming at V came to 0 bases and at J to 1 base, leaving 4 bases not matched to a gene. Germline V CDR1 and CDR2: LGHNA, YNFKEQ. The CDR3 protein is CASSQDSLAGGTDTQYF. The CDR3 DNA reads as TGTGCCAGCAGCCAAGATAGTCTAGCGGGAGGCACAGATACGCAGTATTTT.

The chain employs TRBV19 and TRBJ1-4, with TRBD1 matching 7 bases. Germline lookup yields CDR1 LNHDA and CDR2 SQIVND (reference sequence). The CDR3 is 14 amino acids. J lost 4 bases, V lost 3 bases, and 2 bases had no gene match. CDR3 in amino acids: CASSIDRVNEKLFF. CDR3 DNA: TGTGCCAGTAGTATCGACAGGGTTAATGAAAAACTGTTTTTT.

The chain recombines TRBV10-2 with TRBJ1-1; maybe TRBD1 (5 bases). This CDR3 contains 13 residues. Germline V gene lookup returns CDR1 WSHSY and CDR2 SAAADI. The germline V and J ends were trimmed by 7 bases and 5 bases, with 14 bases remaining between them. The CDR3 sequence: CASIRALRTEAFF. In DNA, the CDR3 is TGCGCCAGCATCAGGGCGCTTAGGACTGAAGCTTTCTTT.

CDR3 amino acids: CASSLRTSGSTDTQYF. The DNA of the CDR3 is TGTGCCAGCAGCTTACGGACTAGCGGGAGTACAGATACGCAGTATTTT. The chain uses TRBV7-3 and TRBJ2-3, with 13 bases lining up with TRBD2. The CDR3 has 16 residues. V lost 2 bases, J lost 3 bases, and 2 bases stayed unmatched. The germline gives CDR1 SGHTA, CDR2 FQGTGA.

The chain links TRBV11-2 to TRBJ2-7; D gene ambiguous. Germline-derived CDR1 and CDR2 are SGHAT and FQNNGV. The length of the CDR3 is 14 residues. The V end was cut by 2 bases, the J end by 0 bases, with 8 bases between. The CDR3 is CASSLMRTSYEQYF. In nucleotides, the CDR3 is TGTGCCAGCAGCTTAATGCGCACCTCCTACGAGCAGTACTTC.

The rearrangement joins TRBV28 to TRBJ1-3; D perhaps matches TRBD1 (6 bases). Germline V CDR1 and CDR2: MDHEN, SYDVKM. With 5 bases removed from V and 4 bases from J, the gap between germline ends came to 12 bases. This CDR3 spans 14 amino acids. The CDR3 DNA is TGTGCCAGCAGTCGCGGGGGCTACGGAAACACCATATATTTT. This encodes CASSRGGYGNTIYF.